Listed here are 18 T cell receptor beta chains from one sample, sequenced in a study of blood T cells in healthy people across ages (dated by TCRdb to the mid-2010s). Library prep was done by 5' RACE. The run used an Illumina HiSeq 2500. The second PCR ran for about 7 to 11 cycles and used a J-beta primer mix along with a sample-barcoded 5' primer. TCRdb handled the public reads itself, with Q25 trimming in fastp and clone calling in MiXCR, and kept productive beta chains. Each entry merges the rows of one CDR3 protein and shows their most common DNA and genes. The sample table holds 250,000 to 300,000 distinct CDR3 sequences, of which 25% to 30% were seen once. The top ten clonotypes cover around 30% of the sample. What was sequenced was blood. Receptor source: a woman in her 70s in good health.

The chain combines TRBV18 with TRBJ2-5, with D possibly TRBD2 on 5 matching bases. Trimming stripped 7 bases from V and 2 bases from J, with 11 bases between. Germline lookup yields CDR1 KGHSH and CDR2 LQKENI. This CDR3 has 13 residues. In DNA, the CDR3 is TGTGCCAGCTTCCGGACTCAACAAGAGACCCAGTACTTC. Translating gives CASFRTQQETQYF.

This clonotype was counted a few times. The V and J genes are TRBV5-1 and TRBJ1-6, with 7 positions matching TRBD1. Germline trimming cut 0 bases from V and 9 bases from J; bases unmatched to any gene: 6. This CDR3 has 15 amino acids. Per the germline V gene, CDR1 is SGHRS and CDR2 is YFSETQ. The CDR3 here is CASSLGQGFSSPLHF. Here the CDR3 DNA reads TGCGCCAGCAGCTTGGGACAGGGTTTTAGTTCACCCCTCCACTTT.

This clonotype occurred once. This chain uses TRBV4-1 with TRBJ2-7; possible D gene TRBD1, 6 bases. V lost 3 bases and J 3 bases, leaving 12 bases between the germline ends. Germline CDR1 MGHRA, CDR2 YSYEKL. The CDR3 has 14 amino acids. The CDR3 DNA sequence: TGCGCCAGCAGCCAGATTGAACAGGGCTACGAGCAGTACTTC. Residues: CASSQIEQGYEQYF.

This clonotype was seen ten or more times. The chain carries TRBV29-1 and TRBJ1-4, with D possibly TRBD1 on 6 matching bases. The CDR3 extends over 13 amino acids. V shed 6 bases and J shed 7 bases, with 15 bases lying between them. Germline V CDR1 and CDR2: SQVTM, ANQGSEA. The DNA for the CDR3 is TGCAGCGTAACACAGGGCGTTGGTGAAAAACTGTTTTTT. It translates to CSVTQGVGEKLFF.

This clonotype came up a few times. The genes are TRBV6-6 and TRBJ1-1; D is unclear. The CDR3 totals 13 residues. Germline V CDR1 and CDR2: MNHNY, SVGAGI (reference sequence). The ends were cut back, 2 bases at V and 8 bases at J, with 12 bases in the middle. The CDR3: CASSYPTEGEAFF. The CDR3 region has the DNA TGTGCCAGCAGTTACCCAACCGAGGGAGAAGCTTTCTTT.

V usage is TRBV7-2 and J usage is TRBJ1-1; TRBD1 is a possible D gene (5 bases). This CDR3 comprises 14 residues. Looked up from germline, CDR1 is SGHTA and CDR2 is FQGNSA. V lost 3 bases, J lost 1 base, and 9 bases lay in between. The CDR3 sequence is CASSFRTRNTEAFF. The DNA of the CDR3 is TGTGCCAGCAGCTTCCGGACAAGGAACACTGAAGCTTTCTTT.

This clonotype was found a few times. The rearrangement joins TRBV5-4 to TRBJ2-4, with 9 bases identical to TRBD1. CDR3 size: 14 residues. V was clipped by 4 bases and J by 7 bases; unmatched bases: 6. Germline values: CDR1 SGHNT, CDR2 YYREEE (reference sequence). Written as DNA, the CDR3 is TGTGCCAGCAGCCTGGGGACAGGGAAGAACATTCAGTACTTC. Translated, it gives CASSLGTGKNIQYF.

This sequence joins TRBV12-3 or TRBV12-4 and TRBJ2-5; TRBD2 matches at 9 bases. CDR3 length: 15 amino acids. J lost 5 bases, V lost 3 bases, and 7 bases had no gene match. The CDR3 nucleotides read TGTGCCAGCAGTTTTGGGCGGGAGGGCCTGGAGACCCAGTACTTC. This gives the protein CASSFGREGLETQYF.

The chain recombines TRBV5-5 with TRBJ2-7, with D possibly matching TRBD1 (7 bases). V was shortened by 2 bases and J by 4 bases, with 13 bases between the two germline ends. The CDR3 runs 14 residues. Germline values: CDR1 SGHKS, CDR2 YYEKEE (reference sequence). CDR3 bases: TGTGCCAGCAGCTTTACACAGGGGACTTACGAGCAGTACTTC. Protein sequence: CASSFTQGTYEQYF.

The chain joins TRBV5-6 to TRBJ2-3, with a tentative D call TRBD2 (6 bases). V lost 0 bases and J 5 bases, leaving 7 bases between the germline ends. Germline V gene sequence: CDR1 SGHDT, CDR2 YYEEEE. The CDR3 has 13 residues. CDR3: CASSLVSGDTQYF. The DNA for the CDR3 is TGTGCCAGCAGCTTGGTTAGCGGAGATACGCAGTATTTT.

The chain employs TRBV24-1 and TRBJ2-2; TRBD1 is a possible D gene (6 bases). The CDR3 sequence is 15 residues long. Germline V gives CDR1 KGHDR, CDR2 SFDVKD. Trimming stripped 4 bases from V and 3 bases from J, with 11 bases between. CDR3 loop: CATSDRHRDTGELFF. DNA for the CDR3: TGTGCCACCAGTGACCGTCACAGGGACACCGGGGAGCTGTTTTTT.

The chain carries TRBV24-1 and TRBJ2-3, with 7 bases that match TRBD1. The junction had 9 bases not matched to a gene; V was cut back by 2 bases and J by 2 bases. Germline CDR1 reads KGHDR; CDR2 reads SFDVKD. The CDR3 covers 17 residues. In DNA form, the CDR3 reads TGTGCCACCAGTGATTCCCACCGGGACAGTTCCACAGATACGCAGTATTTT. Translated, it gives CATSDSHRDSSTDTQYF.

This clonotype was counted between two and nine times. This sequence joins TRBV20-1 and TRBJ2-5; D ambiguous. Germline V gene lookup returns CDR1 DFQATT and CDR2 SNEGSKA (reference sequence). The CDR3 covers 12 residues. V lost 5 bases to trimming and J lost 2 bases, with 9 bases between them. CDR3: CSAPLGQETQYF. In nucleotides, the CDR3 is TGCAGTGCTCCTCTAGGACAAGAGACCCAGTACTTC.

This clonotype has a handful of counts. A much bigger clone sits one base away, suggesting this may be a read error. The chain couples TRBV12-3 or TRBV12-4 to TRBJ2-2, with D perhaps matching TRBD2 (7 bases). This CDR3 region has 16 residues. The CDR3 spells CVSTSQGLAATGELFF. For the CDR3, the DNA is TGTGTCAGCACCTCTCAGGGGCTAGCGGCCACCGGGGAGCTGTTTTTT.

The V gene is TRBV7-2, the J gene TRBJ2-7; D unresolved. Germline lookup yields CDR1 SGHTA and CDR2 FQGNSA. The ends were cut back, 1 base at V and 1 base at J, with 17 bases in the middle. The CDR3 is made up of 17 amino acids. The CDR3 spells CASSLEFAWTLSYEQYF. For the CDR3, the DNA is TGTGCCAGCAGCTTAGAGTTTGCGTGGACCCTGTCCTACGAGCAGTACTTC.

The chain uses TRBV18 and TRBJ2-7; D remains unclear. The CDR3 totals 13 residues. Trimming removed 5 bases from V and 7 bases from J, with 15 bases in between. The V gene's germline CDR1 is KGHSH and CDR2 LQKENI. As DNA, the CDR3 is TGTGCCAGCTCAGCCGGATTTAGTTCAGAGCAGTACTTC. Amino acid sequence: CASSAGFSSEQYF.

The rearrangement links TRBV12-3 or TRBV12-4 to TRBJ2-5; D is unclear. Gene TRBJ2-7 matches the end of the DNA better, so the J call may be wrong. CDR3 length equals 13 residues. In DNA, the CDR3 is TGTGCCAGCACCCCCGGGCGAGTCTACGAGCAGTACTTC. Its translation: CASTPGRVYEQYF.

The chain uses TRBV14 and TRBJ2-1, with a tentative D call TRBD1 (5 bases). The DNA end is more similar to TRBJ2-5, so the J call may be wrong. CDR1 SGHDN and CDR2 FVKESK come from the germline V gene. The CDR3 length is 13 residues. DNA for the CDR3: TGTGCCAGCAGCCTAACAGGTCCTTGGACCCAGTACTTC. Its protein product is CASSLTGPWTQYF.